This is a list of T cell receptor beta chains from one sample in a study of CD8 T cells in Susac syndrome. Via MiXCR, TCRdb re-called the immunoSEQ multiplex PCR reads, giving one row per CDR3 protein. Among about 120,000 distinct CDR3 sequences listed, approximately 96% were seen once. Sequencing input: CD4+ T cells from PBMCs. These receptors were collected from a human donor with Susac syndrome. Both conserved end residues are part of each CDR3. A D gene is named only where the DNA matches it firmly. Clone size, where shown, is once, few, many, or a class for clones that have expanded.

abundance: -; d_gene: TRBD1; v_gene: TRBV12-3/TRBV12-4; j_gene: TRBJ1-1; CDR3aa: CASRAKSRGRRTEAFF; CDR3nt: TGTGCCAGCAGGGCTAAATCCAGGGGGCGGCGGACTGAAGCTTTCTTT
abundance: -; d_gene: TRBD2; v_gene: TRBV20-1; j_gene: TRBJ2-7; CDR3aa: CSADTLAVGYYEQYF; CDR3nt: TGCAGTGCTGACACTCTAGCGGTAGGGTATTACGAGCAGTACTTC
abundance: -; d_gene: TRBD2; v_gene: TRBV11-2; j_gene: TRBJ2-3; CDR3aa: CASSPRLAGANTDTQYF; CDR3nt: TGTGCCAGCAGCCCCCGACTAGCGGGAGCCAACACAGATACGCAGTATTTT
abundance: -; d_gene: TRBD1; v_gene: TRBV24-1; j_gene: TRBJ2-5; CDR3aa: CATADRAETQYF; CDR3nt: TGTGCCACCGCGGACAGGGCAGAGACCCAGTACTTC
abundance: -; d_gene: -; v_gene: TRBV3-1; j_gene: TRBJ2-1; CDR3aa: CASSPRLERSYNEQFF; CDR3nt: TGTGCCAGCAGCCCCCGACTAGAACGGTCCTACAATGAGCAGTTCTTC
abundance: -; d_gene: TRBD2; v_gene: TRBV5-4; j_gene: TRBJ2-5; CDR3aa: CASSSILAKETQYF; CDR3nt: TGTGCCAGCAGCTCGATACTAGCGAAGGAGACCCAGTACTTC
abundance: -; d_gene: TRBD2; v_gene: TRBV2; j_gene: TRBJ2-4; CDR3aa: CASTGLEVQYF; CDR3nt: TGTGCCAGCACCGGACTAGAGGTTCAGTACTTC
abundance: -; d_gene: -; v_gene: TRBV3-1; j_gene: TRBJ2-5; CDR3aa: CASSHEWGQETQYF; CDR3nt: TGTGCCAGCAGCCACGAGTGGGGCCAAGAGACCCAGTACTTC
abundance: -; d_gene: -; v_gene: TRBV30; j_gene: TRBJ1-5; CDR3aa: CAWTPNSNQPQHF; CDR3nt: TGTGCCTGGACTCCAAATAGCAATCAGCCCCAGCATTTT
abundance: -; d_gene: -; v_gene: TRBV11-2; j_gene: TRBJ2-1; CDR3aa: CASSLEPSRGPHRFF; CDR3nt: TGTGCCAGCAGCTTAGAACCCTCAAGAGGACCCCATCGGTTCTTC
abundance: -; d_gene: -; v_gene: TRBV15; j_gene: TRBJ1-1; CDR3aa: CATSRDMTGPITEAFF; CDR3nt: TGTGCCACCAGCAGAGATATGACAGGCCCTATTACTGAAGCTTTCTTT
abundance: -; d_gene: -; v_gene: TRBV24-1; j_gene: TRBJ2-2; CDR3aa: CATSDWTNTGELFF; CDR3nt: TGTGCCACCAGTGATTGGACTAACACCGGGGAGCTGTTTTTT
abundance: -; d_gene: -; v_gene: TRBV7-2; j_gene: TRBJ1-1; CDR3aa: CASSRSTGEAFF; CDR3nt: TGTGCCAGCAGCCGATCTACCGGGGAAGCTTTCTTT
abundance: -; d_gene: TRBD1; v_gene: TRBV5-1; j_gene: TRBJ2-3; CDR3aa: CASSLGTGGADTQYF; CDR3nt: TGCGCCAGCAGCTTGGGGACAGGGGGCGCAGATACGCAGTATTTT
abundance: -; d_gene: TRBD2; v_gene: TRBV2; j_gene: TRBJ2-2; CDR3aa: CASSETSGRAGELFF; CDR3nt: TGTGCCAGCAGTGAAACTAGCGGGAGGGCCGGGGAGCTGTTTTTT
abundance: -; d_gene: -; v_gene: TRBV4-1; j_gene: TRBJ2-7; CDR3aa: CASSQDHTGLSEQYF; CDR3nt: TGCGCCAGCAGCCAAGATCACACGGGCTTAAGCGAGCAGTACTTC
abundance: -; d_gene: -; v_gene: TRBV25-1; j_gene: TRBJ2-1; CDR3aa: CASSESYSVREQFF; CDR3nt: TGTGCCAGCAGTGAATCCTATAGCGTCAGAGAGCAGTTCTTC
abundance: -; d_gene: -; v_gene: TRBV7-2; j_gene: TRBJ2-3; CDR3aa: CASSSRGADTQYF; CDR3nt: TGTGCCAGCAGCTCCCGGGGAGCGGATACGCAGTATTTT
abundance: -; d_gene: -; v_gene: TRBV7-9; j_gene: TRBJ1-1; CDR3aa: CASSHEGGTEAFF; CDR3nt: TGTGCCAGCAGCCACGAGGGGGGCACTGAAGCTTTCTTT
abundance: once; d_gene: -; v_gene: TRBV29-1; j_gene: TRBJ1-2; CDR3aa: CSWGGQNYGYTF; CDR3nt: TGCAGCTGGGGGGGGCAGAACTATGGCTACACCTTC
abundance: -; d_gene: -; v_gene: TRBV29-1; j_gene: TRBJ1-5; CDR3aa: CSVEAGSNQPQHF; CDR3nt: TGCAGCGTTGAAGCCGGCTCTAATCAGCCCCAGCATTTT
abundance: -; d_gene: -; v_gene: TRBV19; j_gene: TRBJ2-7; CDR3aa: CASSTGLTYEQYF; CDR3nt: TGTGCCAGTAGCACAGGCCTGACTTACGAGCAGTACTTC
abundance: once; d_gene: TRBD2; v_gene: TRBV18; j_gene: TRBJ2-7; CDR3aa: CASSPPGSGPSYEQYF; CDR3nt: TGTGCCAGCTCACCACCCGGTAGCGGGCCCTCCTACGAGCAGTACTTC
abundance: few; d_gene: TRBD1; v_gene: TRBV4-2; j_gene: TRBJ2-5; CDR3aa: CASSRDRAQETQYF; CDR3nt: TGTGCCAGCAGCCGCGACAGGGCCCAAGAGACCCAGTACTTC
abundance: -; d_gene: -; v_gene: TRBV12-3/TRBV12-4; j_gene: TRBJ1-2; CDR3aa: CASSATGDYGYTF; CDR3nt: TGTGCCAGCAGTGCCACGGGGGACTATGGCTACACCTTC
abundance: -; d_gene: TRBD1; v_gene: TRBV6-2/TRBV6-3; j_gene: TRBJ2-7; CDR3aa: CASSDRDRGLYEQYF; CDR3nt: TGTGCCAGCAGTGACCGGGACAGGGGGCTCTACGAGCAGTACTTC
abundance: -; d_gene: -; v_gene: TRBV4-2; j_gene: TRBJ2-2; CDR3aa: CASSPFVYGTGELFF; CDR3nt: TGTGCCAGCAGCCCATTCGTATACGGGACCGGGGAGCTGTTTTTT
abundance: -; d_gene: -; v_gene: TRBV28; j_gene: TRBJ2-4; CDR3aa: CASSLGRTKNIQYF; CDR3nt: TGTGCCAGCAGTTTAGGTCGCACCAAAAACATTCAGTACTTC
abundance: -; d_gene: TRBD2; v_gene: TRBV20-1; j_gene: TRBJ2-7; CDR3aa: CSASTQAGGGYEQYF; CDR3nt: TGCAGTGCTTCGACACAAGCGGGAGGGGGCTACGAGCAGTACTTC
abundance: once; d_gene: -; v_gene: TRBV4-2; j_gene: TRBJ2-1; CDR3aa: CASSQDRLNNEQFF; CDR3nt: TGTGCCAGCAGCCAAGATCGTCTCAACAATGAGCAGTTCTTC
abundance: -; d_gene: TRBD1; v_gene: TRBV15; j_gene: TRBJ1-2; CDR3aa: CATSMDRDYGYTF; CDR3nt: TGTGCCACCAGTATGGACAGGGACTATGGCTACACCTTC
abundance: -; d_gene: -; v_gene: TRBV20-1; j_gene: TRBJ2-3; CDR3aa: CSARGGFTDTQYF; CDR3nt: TGCAGTGCTAGGGGCGGCTTCACAGATACGCAGTATTTT
abundance: -; d_gene: TRBD2; v_gene: TRBV20-1; j_gene: TRBJ2-7; CDR3aa: CSASGAGTSDLSSYEQYF; CDR3nt: TGCAGTGCTAGTGGGGCCGGGACTAGCGACCTCAGCTCCTACGAGCAGTACTTC
abundance: -; d_gene: -; v_gene: TRBV3-1; j_gene: TRBJ2-3; CDR3aa: CASSQGSGTVTDTQYF; CDR3nt: TGTGCCAGCAGCCAAGGCAGCGGGACAGTGACAGATACGCAGTATTTT
abundance: -; d_gene: -; v_gene: TRBV25-1; j_gene: TRBJ1-2; CDR3aa: CASSEYWETGYTF; CDR3nt: TGTGCCAGCAGTGAATACTGGGAGACGGGCTACACCTTC
abundance: -; d_gene: -; v_gene: TRBV24-1; j_gene: TRBJ2-2; CDR3aa: CATSDMSGPYTGELFF; CDR3nt: TGTGCCACCAGTGACATGTCGGGACCCTACACCGGGGAGCTGTTTTTT
abundance: -; d_gene: -; v_gene: TRBV6-2/TRBV6-3; j_gene: TRBJ1-1; CDR3aa: CASSSGLNLGWVEAFF; CDR3nt: TGTGCCAGCAGTTCGGGACTGAATCTAGGATGGGTTGAAGCTTTCTTT
abundance: -; d_gene: TRBD1; v_gene: TRBV20-1; j_gene: TRBJ1-5; CDR3aa: CSAIATGAGNQPQHF; CDR3nt: TGCAGTGCTATCGCGACAGGGGCCGGCAATCAGCCCCAGCATTTT